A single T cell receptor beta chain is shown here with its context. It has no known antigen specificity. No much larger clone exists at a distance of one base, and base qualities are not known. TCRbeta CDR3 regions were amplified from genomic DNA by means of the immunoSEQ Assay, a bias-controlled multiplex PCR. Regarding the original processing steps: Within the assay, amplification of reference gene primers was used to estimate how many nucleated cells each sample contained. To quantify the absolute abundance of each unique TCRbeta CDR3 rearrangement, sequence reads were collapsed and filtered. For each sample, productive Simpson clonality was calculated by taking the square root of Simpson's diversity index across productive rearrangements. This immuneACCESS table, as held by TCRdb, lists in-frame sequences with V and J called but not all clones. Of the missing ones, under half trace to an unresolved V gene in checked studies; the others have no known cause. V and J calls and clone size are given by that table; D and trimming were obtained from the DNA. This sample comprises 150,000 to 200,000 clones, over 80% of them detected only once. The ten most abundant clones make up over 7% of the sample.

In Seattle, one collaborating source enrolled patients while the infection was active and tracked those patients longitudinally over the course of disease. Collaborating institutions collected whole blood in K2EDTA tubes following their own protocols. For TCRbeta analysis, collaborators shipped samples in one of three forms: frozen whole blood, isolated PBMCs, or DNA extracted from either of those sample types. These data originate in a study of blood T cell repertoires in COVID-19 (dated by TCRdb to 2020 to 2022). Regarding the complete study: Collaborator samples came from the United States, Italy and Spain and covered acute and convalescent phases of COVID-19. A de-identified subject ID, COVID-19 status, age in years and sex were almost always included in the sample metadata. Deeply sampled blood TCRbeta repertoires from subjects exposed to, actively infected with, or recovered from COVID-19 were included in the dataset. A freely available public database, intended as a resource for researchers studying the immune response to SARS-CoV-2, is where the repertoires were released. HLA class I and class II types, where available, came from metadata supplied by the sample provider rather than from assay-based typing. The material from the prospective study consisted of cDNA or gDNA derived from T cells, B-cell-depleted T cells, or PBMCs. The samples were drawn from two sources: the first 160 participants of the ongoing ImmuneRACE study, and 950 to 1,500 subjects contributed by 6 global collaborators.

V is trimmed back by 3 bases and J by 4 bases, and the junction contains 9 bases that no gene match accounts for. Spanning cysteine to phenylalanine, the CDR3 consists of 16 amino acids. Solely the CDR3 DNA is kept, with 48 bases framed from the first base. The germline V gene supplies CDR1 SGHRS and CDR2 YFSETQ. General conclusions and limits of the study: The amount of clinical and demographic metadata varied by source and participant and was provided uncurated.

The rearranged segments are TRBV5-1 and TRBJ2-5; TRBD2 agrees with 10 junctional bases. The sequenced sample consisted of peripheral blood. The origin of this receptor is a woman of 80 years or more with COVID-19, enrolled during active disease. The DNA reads TGCGCCAGCAGCTCCTATAGCGGGAGGCATGGAGAGACCCAGTACTTC. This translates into CASSSYSGRHGETQYF.